The present entry profiles one T cell receptor (beta chain) with its context. The sample belongs to a study of OX40 agonist ivuxolimab in advanced cancers. Assay: immunoSEQ multiplex PCR; the TCRdb copy retains only in-frame clones and omits some. Of about 66,000 clones in the sample, around 93% were seen once. Germline values: CDR1 SGHRS, CDR2 YFSETQ. This CDR3 contains 15 residues. V trimming: 4 bases; J trimming: 6 bases; junction bases outside the gene matches: 8. The rearrangement joins TRBV5-1 to TRBJ1-1, with 11 bases identical to TRBD1. This receptor was taken from an adult with an advanced solid tumor such as melanoma, head and neck, liver or kidney cancer. The material was CD4+ or CD8+ T cells sorted from blood, obtained in a trial of the OX40 agonist ivuxolimab. CDR3 protein: CASSNRTGGLAEAFF. Here the CDR3 DNA reads TGCGCCAGCAGCAATCGGACAGGGGGCTTAGCTGAAGCTTTCTTT. The full variable domain, with the rest looked up from reference TRBV5-1 and TRBJ1-1, is KAGVTQTPRYLIKTRGQQVTLSCSPISGHRSVSWYQQTPGQGLQFLFEYFSETQRNKGNFPGRFSGRQFSNSRSEMNVSTLELGDSALYLCASSNRTGGLAEAFFGQGTRLTVV.